Listed below are T cell receptor beta chains from one sample, sequenced in a study of long-term antiretroviral therapy in people with HIV. Repertoires were generated with immunoSEQ multiplex PCR, while TCRdb's copy carries only in-frame clones and drops some. The sample holds some 26,000 clones, around three quarters seen once. The sequenced sample was unsorted PBMCs, obtained 1.1 years before starting antiretroviral therapy. The receptors were sampled from a woman aged 40 to 50 with HIV. CDR3s include the opening cysteine and the closing phenylalanine or tryptophan. The order of the fields is J gene, V gene, CDR3 length, clone size, D gene, CDR3 protein, CDR3 DNA. The D gene is left open where the match is weak. The size of a clone is reported for some rows only, either as once, few or many, or as a class for expanded clones.

TRBJ2-7 TRBV19 16 . . CASSPTSDLRFYEQYF TGTGCCAGTAGTCCCACCTCGGACCTACGATTCTACGAGCAGTACTTC
TRBJ1-2 TRBV4-2 14 . TRBD1 CASSQATGGHGYTF TGTGCCAGCAGCCAAGCGACAGGGGGTCATGGCTACACCTTC
TRBJ2-3 TRBV7-5 13 . . CARSYRQADTQYF TGTGCCAGAAGCTACCGACAGGCAGATACGCAGTATTTT
TRBJ1-1 TRBV6-1 15 . . CASSDEAGLRTEAFF TGTGCCAGCAGTGATGAGGCGGGGTTGAGGACTGAAGCTTTCTTT
TRBJ2-7 TRBV6-1 12 . . CASRGGSNEQYF TGTGCCAGCAGGGGCGGATCGAACGAGCAGTACTTC
TRBJ2-5 TRBV29-1 15 . TRBD2 CSVARALAGQETQYF TGCAGCGTTGCCAGGGCCCTAGCGGGTCAAGAGACCCAGTACTTC
TRBJ1-2 TRBV5-4 15 once . CASSLEGATDYGYTF TGTGCCAGCAGCTTGGAGGGTGCGACGGACTATGGCTACACCTTC
TRBJ2-7 TRBV4-1 14 few . CASSQERGSYEQYF TGCGCCAGCAGCCAAGAGCGGGGCTCCTACGAGCAGTACTTC
TRBJ2-3 TRBV14 14 . . CASSPRPVGDTQYF TGTGCCAGCAGCCCGAGACCCGTCGGCGATACGCAGTATTTT
TRBJ1-5 TRBV6-6 16 once . CASRQTGRNSNQPQHF TGTGCCAGCAGACAGACGGGACGTAATAGCAATCAGCCCCAGCATTTT
TRBJ2-7 TRBV7-2 15 . TRBD2 CASSLVTSGNREQYF TGTGCCAGCAGCTTAGTCACTAGCGGGAACCGGGAGCAGTACTTC
TRBJ2-7 TRBV7-9 13 . . CASSPEGAYEQYF TGTGCCAGCAGCCCGGAGGGAGCCTACGAGCAGTACTTC
TRBJ1-3 TRBV2 12 . . CATLGSGNTIYF TGTGCCACCCTGGGATCTGGAAACACCATATATTTT
TRBJ1-1 TRBV2 17 . . CASLFASRRIPNTEAFF TGTGCCAGCCTCTTTGCCTCGAGACGGATACCGAACACTGAAGCTTTCTTT
TRBJ2-1 TRBV10-1 16 few TRBD2 CASSGGTSALDNEQFF TGCGCCAGCAGTGGTGGGACTAGTGCCTTGGACAATGAGCAGTTCTTC
TRBJ2-3 TRBV6-5 15 once . CASRHRGGLADTQYF TGTGCCAGCAGACACAGGGGGGGGCTCGCAGATACGCAGTATTTT
TRBJ2-2 TRBV5-1 16 . . CASSLGGAGNTGELFF TGCGCCAGCAGCTTGGGAGGGGCCGGGAACACCGGGGAGCTGTTTTTT
TRBJ1-1 TRBV4-1 16 few . CASSQGLGVGSTEAFF TGCGCCAGCAGCCAAGGTCTCGGGGTCGGGAGCACTGAAGCTTTCTTT
TRBJ1-1 TRBV5-4 17 . TRBD1 CASSPRPGQGIVTEAFF TGTGCCAGCAGCCCTAGACCGGGACAGGGGATCGTCACTGAAGCTTTCTTT
TRBJ2-1 TRBV7-6 13 . . CASSLIGNDEQFF TGTGCCAGCAGCTTGATCGGGAACGATGAGCAGTTCTTC
TRBJ2-7 TRBV9 15 . . CASSPGTAPSYEQYF TGTGCCAGCAGCCCAGGGACTGCCCCCTCCTACGAGCAGTACTTC
TRBJ1-2 TRBV29-1 17 few TRBD1 CSVEEDRDREAPYGYTF TGCAGCGTGGAAGAAGACCGAGACAGGGAGGCCCCTTATGGCTACACCTTC
TRBJ2-6 TRBV6-5 13 . . CASRSDGANVLTF TGTGCCAGCAGATCCGACGGGGCCAACGTCCTGACTTTC
TRBJ2-1 TRBV6-1 11 . . CASSEGYEQFF TGTGCCAGCAGTGAAGGGTATGAGCAGTTCTTC
TRBJ2-7 TRBV25-1 14 . TRBD1 CASSEMGQSREQYF TGTGCCAGCAGTGAAATGGGACAGTCGCGGGAGCAGTACTTC
TRBJ2-1 TRBV19 16 . . CASSIESSSAYNEQFF TGTGCCAGTAGTATAGAATCCTCTAGCGCCTACAATGAGCAGTTCTTC
TRBJ2-5 TRBV5-6 14 . . CASSPTPEGETQYF TGTGCCAGCAGCCCTACCCCGGAGGGGGAGACCCAGTACTTC
TRBJ1-1 TRBV27 14 . . CASSLEGVDTEAFF TGTGCCAGCAGTTTAGAGGGAGTCGACACTGAAGCTTTCTTT
TRBJ2-1 TRBV29-1 16 . . CSVEDHHGTLYNEQFF TGCAGCGTTGAAGATCATCACGGGACACTCTACAATGAGCAGTTCTTC
TRBJ1-1 TRBV29-1 13 . . CSVERGRNTEAFF TGCAGCGTTGAACGGGGCCGGAACACTGAAGCTTTCTTT
TRBJ1-4 TRBV6-5 14 . TRBD1 CASSYSTGDEKLFF TGTGCCAGCAGTTACTCGACAGGGGACGAAAAACTGTTTTTT
TRBJ2-7 TRBV30 15 . TRBD2 CAWSVAGGTGDEQYF TGTGCCTGGAGTGTAGCGGGAGGGACTGGCGACGAGCAGTACTTC
TRBJ1-4 TRBV30 13 . . CAWSPWINEKLFF TGTGCCTGGAGCCCCTGGATTAATGAAAAACTGTTTTTT
TRBJ2-3 TRBV5-8 15 once . CASSPWRGKTDTQYF TGTGCCAGCAGCCCTTGGCGGGGTAAGACAGATACGCAGTATTTT
TRBJ2-6 TRBV7-2 15 . . CASSLRFSGANVLTF TGTGCCAGCAGCTTACGGTTCTCTGGGGCCAACGTCCTGACTTTC
TRBJ1-5 TRBV18 15 . . CASSPNHASNQPQHF TGTGCCAGCTCGCCTAACCATGCGAGCAATCAGCCCCAGCATTTT
TRBJ1-1 TRBV5-1 12 . . CASSSMNTEAFF TGCGCCAGCAGCTCTATGAACACTGAAGCTTTCTTT
TRBJ2-5 TRBV10-3 14 . TRBD2 CASRGSGTQETQYF TGTGCCTCCCGGGGTAGCGGGACCCAAGAGACCCAGTACTTC
TRBJ2-7 TRBV30 11 . . CAWSGNHEQYF TGTGCCTGGAGCGGCAATCACGAGCAGTACTTC
TRBJ2-7 TRBV4-1 17 . TRBD2 CASSQDIGLAGVHEQYF TGCGCCAGCAGCCAAGATATAGGACTAGCGGGAGTCCACGAGCAGTACTTC
TRBJ2-7 TRBV9 14 . . CASSPPGQTREQYF TGTGCCAGCAGCCCCCCCGGACAGACCCGGGAGCAGTACTTC
TRBJ1-2 TRBV11-2 12 . . CASSNGGSGYTF TGTGCCAGCAGTAATGGGGGCTCTGGCTACACCTTC
TRBJ1-2 TRBV27 15 . TRBD1 CASYGTGPLLYGYTF TGTGCCAGCTACGGGACAGGGCCCCTCTTGTATGGCTACACCTTC
TRBJ2-7 TRBV6-1 14 . . CASQSSFLSTGQYF TGTGCCAGCCAGAGCTCGTTCCTGTCTACCGGGCAGTACTTC
TRBJ2-2 TRBV20-1 11 . . CSAEVAGELFF TGCAGTGCTGAGGTCGCCGGGGAGCTGTTTTTT
TRBJ1-2 TRBV6-5 12 . . CASSYNRDGYTF TGTGCCAGCAGCTATAACAGGGATGGCTACACCTTC
TRBJ1-2 TRBV18 16 . TRBD1 CASSPTDRVANYGYTF TGTGCCAGCTCACCAACGGACAGGGTAGCTAACTATGGCTACACCTTC
TRBJ2-6 TRBV7-9 18 . . CASSSNPTGVSGANVLTF TGTGCCAGCAGCTCAAACCCCACTGGGGTCTCCGGGGCCAACGTCCTGACTTTC
TRBJ2-1 TRBV6-6 15 . TRBD1 CASSFGQGAYNEQFF TGTGCCAGCAGTTTTGGACAGGGGGCCTACAATGAGCAGTTCTTC
TRBJ1-1 TRBV18 16 . . CASSPPNREFGTEAFF TGTGCCAGCTCACCGCCGAACAGGGAGTTTGGCACTGAAGCTTTCTTT
TRBJ1-2 TRBV19 16 . . CASLPTGTKGLYGYTF TGTGCCAGTTTGCCGACCGGGACTAAGGGGTTATATGGCTACACCTTC
TRBJ2-1 TRBV7-2 15 . . CASSLTGLSYNEQFF TGTGCCAGCAGCTTAACAGGTCTCTCCTACAATGAGCAGTTCTTC
TRBJ1-1 TRBV4-3 14 . . CASSQGDTQREAFF TGCGCCAGCAGCCAAGGGGACACTCAACGTGAAGCTTTCTTT
TRBJ1-1 TRBV9 15 . TRBD1 CASSRTGNTNTEAFF TGTGCCAGTTCCCGGACAGGGAATACGAACACTGAAGCTTTCTTT
TRBJ1-1 TRBV27 15 . . CASSRAGTPNTEAFF TGTGCCAGCAGTCGGGCCGGGACACCGAACACTGAAGCTTTCTTT
TRBJ1-6 TRBV6-1 12 . . CASGRDALYLHF TGTGCCAGCGGACGGGACGCCCTTTACCTCCACTTT
TRBJ1-6 TRBV7-9 15 . . CASSRGGTRDSPLHF TGTGCCAGCAGCCGGGGGGGGACTAGGGATTCACCCCTCCACTTT